The sample holds a few counts of the clone carrying this T cell receptor beta chain. Its target is unknown. The CDR3 runs to 19 residues. Trimming took 0 bases from V and 5 from J; bases not matched to a gene: 11. Germline V gives CDR1 SGHRS, CDR2 YFSETQ. MiXCR was run by TCRdb on the 5' RACE reads, yielding one entry per CDR3 protein. The sample has about 430,000 distinct CDR3 sequences, 24% seen once. The source of the sample is a study of T-cell memory formation after mild COVID-19. Study context: The TCR clusters were mostly specific to one donor. Whole-study findings and limits: Clones contracting over day 15 to 85 were CD4/CD8 balanced, with later expanders leaning CD4+.

The rearrangement joins TRBV5-1 to TRBJ2-3; 14 nucleotides align to TRBD2. This receptor was taken from an adult woman who had mild COVID-19 (a few samples of this study predate the infection). Cell type and time point are not known. What was sequenced was PBMCs or a T cell subset sorted from them (not recorded which). The CDR3 loop reads CASSLARLAGGPRRDTQYF. The CDR3 DNA reads TGCGCCAGCAGCTTGGCCAGACTAGCGGGGGGGCCGAGGAGAGATACGCAGTATTTT.